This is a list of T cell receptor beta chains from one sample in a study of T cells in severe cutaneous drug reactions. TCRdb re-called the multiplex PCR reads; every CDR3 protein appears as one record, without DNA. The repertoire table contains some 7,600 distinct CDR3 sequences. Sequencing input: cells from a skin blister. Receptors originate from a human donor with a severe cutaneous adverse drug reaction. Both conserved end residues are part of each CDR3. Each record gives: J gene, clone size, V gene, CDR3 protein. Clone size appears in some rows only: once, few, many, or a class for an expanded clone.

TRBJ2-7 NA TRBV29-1 CSVRGDSHEQYF
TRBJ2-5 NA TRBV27 CASIGGTTQYF
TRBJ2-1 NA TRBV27 CASSPSVGEAPYNEQFF
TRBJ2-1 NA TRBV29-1 CSVRDRRGNEQFF
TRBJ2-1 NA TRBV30 CACMDRVGNEQFF
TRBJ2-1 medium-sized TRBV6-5 CASSYRGEQFF
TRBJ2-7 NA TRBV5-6 CASSFQGLIYEQYF
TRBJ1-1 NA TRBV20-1 CSARADSTNTEAFF
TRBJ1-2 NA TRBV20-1 CSARDLMGGPSNYGYTF
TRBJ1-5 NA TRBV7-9 CASSATGVNQPQHF
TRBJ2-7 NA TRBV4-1 CASSQEGLAAEQYF
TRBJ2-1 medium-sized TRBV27 CASIPRDRDKNEQFF
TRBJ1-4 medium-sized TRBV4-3 CASSQEGQTNEKLFF
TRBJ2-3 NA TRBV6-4 CASSVGEEGTTQYF
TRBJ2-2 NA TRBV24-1 CATSDRRVWVSNTGELFF
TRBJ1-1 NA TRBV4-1 CASSQPGQTMNTEAFF
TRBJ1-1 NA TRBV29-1 CSSSLGSTEAFF
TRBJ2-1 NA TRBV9 CASSVGDGFYNEQFF
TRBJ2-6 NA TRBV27 CASTGGPGANVLTF
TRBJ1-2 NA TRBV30 CAWTPGTLYGYTF
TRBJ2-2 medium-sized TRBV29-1 CSVAGTAKNTGELFF
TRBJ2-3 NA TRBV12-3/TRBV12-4 CACGRGEANTQYF
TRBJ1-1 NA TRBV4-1 CASSQDPGVGSEAFF
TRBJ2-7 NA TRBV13 CASSLYLNEQYF
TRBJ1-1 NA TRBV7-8 CASSWLPGQGSNTEAFF
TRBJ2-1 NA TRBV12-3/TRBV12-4 CASSLHSPYNEQFF
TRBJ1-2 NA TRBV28 CASSTSSNYGYTF
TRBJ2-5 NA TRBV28 CASSFAVQETQYF
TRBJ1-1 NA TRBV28 CASSFPMGAFF
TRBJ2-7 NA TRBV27 CASSLQGTYEQYF
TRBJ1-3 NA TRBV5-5 CASSLPSTGGGNTIYF
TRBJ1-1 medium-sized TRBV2 CASSDGRATFEAFF
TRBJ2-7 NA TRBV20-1 CSARRRGDRVRHEQYF
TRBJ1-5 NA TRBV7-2 CASSLIGVYSNQPQHF
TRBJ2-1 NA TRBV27 CASSLGTPYNEQFF
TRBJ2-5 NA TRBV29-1 CSVVNTQETQYF
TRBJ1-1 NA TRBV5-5 CASSLGWSNWRWNTEAFF